The 30 T cell receptor beta chains below were found in one sample sequenced in a study of blood T cells in healthy people across ages (dated by TCRdb to between 2015 and 2016). Library method: 5' RACE. Sequencing used an Illumina HiSeq 2500. A second PCR of about 7 to 12 cycles was performed with a sample-barcoded 5' primer and a J-beta primer mix. TCRdb cleaned the public reads at Q25 with fastp, built clones with MiXCR and kept in-frame beta chains. Merged by CDR3 protein, the rows form single entries marked with the most common genes and DNA. For this sample the table gives just under 750,000 distinct CDR3 sequences, of which roughly 20% were detected only once. The leading ten clones occupy 22% of the sample. Sequenced sample: blood. The receptors come from a man between 65 and 79 years old in good health.

This clonotype was seen at least ten times. J is TRBJ1-3 and V is TRBV12-3 or TRBV12-4; TRBD1 matches at 7 bases. The CDR3 spans 15 residues. The junction had 10 bases not matched to a gene; V was cut back by 7 bases and J by 4 bases. CDR3 region: CASTDTGVAGNTIYF. CDR3 in DNA: TGTGCCAGCACCGATACAGGGGTGGCAGGAAACACCATATATTTT.

V usage is TRBV20-1 and J usage is TRBJ1-2; perhaps TRBD1 as D (5 bases). Looked up from germline, CDR1 is DFQATT and CDR2 is SNEGSKA (reference sequence). V was shortened by 1 base and J by 0 bases, with 15 bases between the two germline ends. The CDR3 extends over 16 amino acids. The DNA of the CDR3 is TGCAGTGCTAGAGGTGTAGGGACCCAAGCTAACTATGGCTACACCTTC. Translation: CSARGVGTQANYGYTF.

This clonotype was detected only a few times. The V and J genes are TRBV20-1 and TRBJ1-2; TRBD1 aligns across 7 bases. The V gene end was trimmed by 5 bases and the J gene end by 5 bases; junction bases not matched to a gene: 8. The CDR3 covers 13 residues. Germline lookup yields CDR1 DFQATT and CDR2 SNEGSKA (reference sequence). The CDR3 spells CSAAGTVGYGYTF. For the CDR3, the DNA is TGCAGTGCTGCCGGGACAGTCGGATATGGCTACACCTTC.

This clonotype was observed a handful of times. The genes are TRBV28 and TRBJ2-1, with D perhaps assigned TRBD1 or TRBD2 (5 bases each). V shed 8 bases and J shed 0 bases, with 14 bases lying between them. The V gene's germline CDR1 is MDHEN and CDR2 SYDVKM. The CDR3 runs 15 residues. The DNA of the CDR3 is TGTGCCAGCTACGGGTGGGGGAGCTCCTACAATGAGCAGTTCTTC. Its translation is CASYGWGSSYNEQFF.

J is TRBJ2-3 and V is TRBV12-3 or TRBV12-4; no firm D call. This CDR3 comprises 15 residues. Trimming left V 3 bases short and J 4 bases short, with 14 bases between. CDR3 coding DNA: TGTGCCAGCAGTTTCGGCAGGCCTCGGGCAGATACGCAGTATTTT. It encodes CASSFGRPRADTQYF.

The chain has TRBV28 and TRBJ1-6, with TRBD1 as a possible D gene (6 bases). V lost 8 bases and J lost 7, with 18 bases in between. Germline V gene sequence: CDR1 MDHEN, CDR2 SYDVKM. The CDR3 is 15 residues long. The CDR3 sequence is CASVKWGAQNSPLHF. For the CDR3, the DNA is TGTGCCAGCGTAAAGTGGGGGGCACAAAATTCACCCCTCCACTTT.

The chain has TRBV10-3 and TRBJ2-5; D may match TRBD1 or TRBD2 (5 bases each). V lost 10 bases to trimming and J lost 3 bases, with 18 bases between them. Germline CDR1 ENHRY, CDR2 SYGVKD. CDR3 length equals 14 residues. The CDR3 loop reads CATLGILGEETQYF. In nucleotides, the CDR3 is TGTGCCACCCTGGGGATACTAGGGGAAGAGACCCAGTACTTC.

This sequence joins TRBV5-1 and TRBJ2-5; 11 bases line up with TRBD2. Germline V gene data show CDR1 as SGHRS and CDR2 as YFSETQ. V dropped 5 bases and J dropped 5; count of bases not matched to a gene: 14. The CDR3 has 17 residues. The CDR3: CASSRSLAGVRWETQYF. The CDR3 region has the DNA TGCGCCAGCAGTCGTTCACTAGCGGGGGTGCGTTGGGAGACCCAGTACTTC.

The chain employs TRBV29-1 and TRBJ2-3; no clear D gene. Germline CDR1 and CDR2: SQVTM and ANQGSEA. The V gene lost 4 bases and the J gene lost 2 bases, with 7 bases spanning the gap. The CDR3 runs to 12 residues. The CDR3 sequence: CSVVQTTDTQYF. The CDR3 DNA sequence: TGCAGCGTTGTACAGACCACAGATACGCAGTATTTT.

This clonotype has just a few counts. V usage is TRBV6-4 and J usage is TRBJ2-3; 9 bases are a match to TRBD1. The ends lost 0 bases at V and 5 bases at J; junction bases unmatched: 6. CDR3 length: 16 amino acids. Germline CDR1 MRHNA, CDR2 SNTAGT. CDR3 sequence: CASSDSDRGRVDTQYF. CDR3 DNA sequence: TGTGCCAGCAGTGACTCGGACAGGGGACGGGTAGATACGCAGTATTTT.

This clonotype has a handful of counts. This rearrangement joins TRBV24-1 to TRBJ2-1, with 12 nucleotides matching TRBD2. The assigned J gene may be wrong: the sequence end matches TRBJ2-5 better. Germline CDR1 is KGHDR and CDR2 is SFDVKD. The CDR3 consists of 15 residues. The CDR3 DNA reads as TGTGCCACCAGTGATCAACTAGCGGGGGGAGAGACCCAGTACTTC. Residues: CATSDQLAGGETQYF.

V is TRBV7-9 and J is TRBJ2-4, with TRBD2 matching over 11 bases. The CDR3 is 16 residues long. Germline loops: CDR1 SEHNR, CDR2 FQNEAQ (reference sequence). V lost 5 bases to trimming and J lost 8 bases; unmatched junction nucleotides: 11. CDR3 sequence reads: CASSPALAGGVYIQYF. CDR3 DNA sequence: TGTGCCAGCAGCCCTGCCCTAGCGGGAGGAGTATACATTCAGTACTTC. Complete variable domain (other parts from reference TRBV7-9 and TRBJ2-4): DTGVSQNPRHKITKRGQNVTFRCDPISEHNRLYWYRQTLGQGPEFLTYFQNEAQLEKSRLLSDRFSAERPKGSFSTLEIQRTEQGDSAMYLCASSPALAGGVYIQYFGAGTRLSVL.

The chain has TRBV20-1 and TRBJ1-4, with D hard to call. V shed 1 base and J shed 7 bases, with 16 bases lying between them. CDR3 length equals 15 residues. Germline lookup yields CDR1 DFQATT and CDR2 SNEGSKA (reference sequence). The CDR3 bases are TGCAGTGCTAGAGCTATCGGGTCCCCAGGTGAAAAACTGTTTTTT. The encoded protein is CSARAIGSPGEKLFF.

V is TRBV29-1 and J is TRBJ2-7, with D tentatively TRBD1 (6 bases). The assigned J gene may be wrong: the sequence end matches TRBJ2-1 better. The CDR3 loop spans 12 amino acids. Germline loops: CDR1 SQVTM, CDR2 ANQGSEA. The CDR3 is CSVPGAGDEQFF. Written as DNA, the CDR3 is TGCAGCGTTCCAGGGGCTGGGGATGAGCAGTTCTTC.

This chain joins TRBV12-3 or TRBV12-4 and TRBJ2-1; 11 bases match TRBD1. J lost 5 bases, V lost 6 bases, and 9 bases had no gene match. This CDR3 comprises 16 residues. As DNA, the CDR3 is TGTGCCAGCAGCTGGGACAGGGGGTATTTCGACAATGAGCAGTTCTTC. The encoded protein is CASSWDRGYFDNEQFF.

This clonotype was observed a handful of times. The CDR3 is CATRESSSYNEQFF. The CDR3 DNA is TGTGCCACGCGGGAGTCGAGCTCCTACAATGAGCAGTTCTTC. The rearrangement joins TRBV10-3 to TRBJ2-1, with TRBD2 matching over 7 bases. The CDR3 sequence is 14 residues long. CDR1 and CDR2 (germline): ENHRY, SYGVKD. J gave up 0 bases and V 10 bases, and 6 bases lay outside the gene matches.

The V call is TRBV12-3 or TRBV12-4, the J call TRBJ1-6; possible D gene TRBD1, 6 bases. The CDR3 runs 14 residues. Trimming took off 5 bases at V and 8 bases at J, with 13 bases between the two ends. The CDR3 protein is CASSAAGVHSPLHF. In nucleotides, the CDR3 is TGTGCCAGCAGTGCGGCAGGGGTGCATTCACCCCTCCACTTT.

The chain has TRBV7-3 and TRBJ2-1; 14 bases agree with TRBD2. Trimming removed 1 base from V and 6 bases from J; junction bases left unmatched: 2. This CDR3 has 16 residues. Germline V gives CDR1 SGHTA, CDR2 FQGTGA. CDR3 amino acids: CASSLMGTSGSNEQFF. The CDR3 DNA reads as TGTGCCAGCAGCTTAATGGGGACTAGCGGGAGCAATGAGCAGTTCTTC.

CDR3 amino acids: CSARVGDRVTDTQYF. The CDR3, as DNA: TGCAGTGCTAGAGTTGGGGACAGAGTTACAGATACGCAGTATTTT. The chain employs TRBV20-1 and TRBJ2-3; 7 bases match TRBD1. Germline V gene data show CDR1 as DFQATT and CDR2 as SNEGSKA (reference sequence). This CDR3 has 15 residues. The V gene end was trimmed by 1 base and the J gene end by 3 bases; junction bases not matched to a gene: 7.

This clonotype was picked up many times. This rearrangement joins TRBV29-1 to TRBJ2-4; maybe TRBD2 (6 bases). Trimming took 3 bases from V and 7 from J, leaving 10 bases between them. Germline V lookup: CDR1 SQVTM, CDR2 ANQGSEA. The CDR3 covers 12 residues. The CDR3 reads CSVDGGLNIQYF. For the CDR3, the DNA is TGCAGCGTTGACGGGGGACTCAACATTCAGTACTTC.

The gene calls are TRBV14 and TRBJ1-2; no definite D call. This CDR3 spans 15 amino acids. V dropped 1 base and J dropped 4 bases, with 13 bases sitting between them. CDR1 and CDR2 (germline): SGHDN, FVKESK. CDR3 sequence reads: CASSQGLGFVYGYTF. The CDR3, as DNA: TGTGCCAGCAGCCAAGGATTGGGCTTTGTCTATGGCTACACCTTC.

This clonotype was observed a few times. The chain carries TRBV6-5 and TRBJ1-5; the D is unclear. V lost 2 bases and J lost 2, with 4 bases in between. Germline values: CDR1 MNHEY, CDR2 SVGAGI. This CDR3 is 13 amino acids long. CDR3 nucleotide sequence: TGTGCCAGCAGTTACGATGGCAATCAGCCCCAGCATTTT. This gives the protein CASSYDGNQPQHF.

Only a few counts were recorded for this clonotype. This chain's CDR3 is CSARDRTAYNEQFF. The CDR3 DNA reads TGCAGTGCTAGAGATCGGACTGCCTACAATGAGCAGTTCTTC. The rearrangement links TRBV20-1 to TRBJ2-1; D is possibly TRBD2 (5 bases). In germline, CDR1 is DFQATT, CDR2 SNEGSKA (reference sequence). The CDR3 runs to 14 residues. Deletions cut 0 bases from V and 2 bases from J, with 8 bases between.

V is TRBV12-3 or TRBV12-4 and J is TRBJ2-1; weak D call: TRBD2 (6 bases). The CDR3 length is 15 residues. Trimming took 5 bases from V and 10 from J, leaving 21 bases between them. CDR3 sequence: CASSPRLEGTREQFF. The CDR3 DNA reads TGTGCCAGCAGTCCCCGACTAGAGGGTACCCGAGAGCAGTTCTTC.

The chain couples TRBV5-1 to TRBJ1-2; D not certain. V lost 4 bases to trimming and J lost 7 bases, with 23 bases between them. Germline loops: CDR1 SGHRS, CDR2 YFSETQ. CDR3 length: 16 residues. CDR3 in amino acids: CASSPSYTTIIFGYTF. Written as DNA, the CDR3 is TGCGCCAGCAGCCCATCTTACACGACCATCATTTTTGGCTACACCTTC.

This clonotype was observed a few times. The V gene is TRBV30, the J gene TRBJ1-1; D is unresolved. Looked up from germline, CDR1 is GTSNPN and CDR2 is SVGIG (reference sequence). The CDR3 has 11 amino acids. V was pared by 3 bases and J by 10 bases, with 12 bases between. In DNA, the CDR3 is TGTGCCTGGAGACCTCCCGCAGGAGCTTTCTTT. The encoded protein is CAWRPPAGAFF. Drawing the rest from reference TRBV30 and TRBJ1-1, the complete variable domain is SQTIHQWPATLVQPVGSPLSLECTVEGTSNPNLYWYRQAAGRGLQLLFYSVGIGQISSEVPQNLSASRPQDRQFILSSKKLLLSDSGFYLCAWRPPAGAFFGQGTRLTVV.

This clonotype was recorded many times. The chain recombines TRBV20-1 with TRBJ1-1; possible D gene TRBD1, 6 bases. Trimming shortened V by 3 bases and J by 3 bases, and 11 bases separated the two germline ends. Germline values: CDR1 DFQATT, CDR2 SNEGSKA (reference sequence). There are 13 residues in the CDR3. The DNA of the CDR3 is TGCAGTGCTAGTCTCGGGACACACACTGAAGCTTTCTTT. This codes for CSASLGTHTEAFF.

This clonotype showed up just a few times. The rearrangement links TRBV5-1 to TRBJ1-2; D remains ambiguous. In germline, CDR1 is SGHRS, CDR2 YFSETQ. V gave up 4 bases and J gave up 4 bases, with 17 bases separating them. This CDR3 comprises 15 residues. CDR3 residues: CASSILTGIVYGYTF. For the CDR3, the DNA is TGCGCCAGCAGCATTCTTACCGGGATTGTCTATGGCTACACCTTC.

CDR3 protein: CASRPTGTGMEKLFF. CDR3 bases: TGTGCCAGTAGACCAACCGGGACAGGGATGGAAAAACTGTTTTTT. The gene calls are TRBV19 and TRBJ1-4; 9 positions match TRBD1. Germline values: CDR1 LNHDA, CDR2 SQIVND (reference sequence). The CDR3 is 15 amino acids. V gave up 6 bases and J gave up 8 bases; unmatched junction bases: 10. The entire variable domain, with the rest obtained from reference TRBV19 and TRBJ1-4, is as follows: DGGITQSPKYLFRKEGQNVTLSCEQNLNHDAMYWYRQDPGQGLRLIYYSQIVNDFQKGDIAEGYSVSREKKESFPLTVTSAQKNPTAFYLCASRPTGTGMEKLFFGSGTQLSVL.

V gene TRBV15 combines with J gene TRBJ2-1; maybe TRBD2 (5 bases). The DNA end favors TRBJ2-7, so the J call may be wrong. Germline assignment: CDR1 LNHNV and CDR2 YYDKDF (reference sequence). This CDR3 is built from 14 residues. CDR3 protein: CATSREGVGYEQYV. DNA for the CDR3: TGTGCCACCAGCAGAGAGGGAGTTGGATACGAGCAGTACGTC.